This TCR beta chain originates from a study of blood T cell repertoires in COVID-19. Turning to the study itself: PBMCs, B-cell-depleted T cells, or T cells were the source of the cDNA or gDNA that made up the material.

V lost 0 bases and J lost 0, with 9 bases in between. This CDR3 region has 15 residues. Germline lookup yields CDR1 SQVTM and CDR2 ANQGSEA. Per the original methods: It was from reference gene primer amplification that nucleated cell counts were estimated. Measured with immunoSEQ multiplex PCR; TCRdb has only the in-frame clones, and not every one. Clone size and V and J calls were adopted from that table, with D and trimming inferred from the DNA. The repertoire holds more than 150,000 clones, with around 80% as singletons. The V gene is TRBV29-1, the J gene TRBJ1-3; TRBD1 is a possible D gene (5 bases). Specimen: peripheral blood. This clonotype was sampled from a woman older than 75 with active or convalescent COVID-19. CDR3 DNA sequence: TGCAGCGTTGAAGAGTTTACAGGCTCTGGAAACACCATATATTTT. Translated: CSVEEFTGSGNTIYF.